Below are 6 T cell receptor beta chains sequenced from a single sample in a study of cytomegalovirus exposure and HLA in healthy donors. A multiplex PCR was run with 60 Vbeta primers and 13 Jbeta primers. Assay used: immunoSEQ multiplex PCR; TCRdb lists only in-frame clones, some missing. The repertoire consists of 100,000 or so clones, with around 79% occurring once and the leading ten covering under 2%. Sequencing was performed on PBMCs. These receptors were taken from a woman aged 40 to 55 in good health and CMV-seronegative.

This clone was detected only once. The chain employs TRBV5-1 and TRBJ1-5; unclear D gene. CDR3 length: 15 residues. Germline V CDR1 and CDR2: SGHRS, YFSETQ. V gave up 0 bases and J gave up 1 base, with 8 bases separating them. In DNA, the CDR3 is TGCGCCAGCAGCTTGGGAGGGATAAGCAATCAGCCCCAGCATTTT. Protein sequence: CASSLGGISNQPQHF.

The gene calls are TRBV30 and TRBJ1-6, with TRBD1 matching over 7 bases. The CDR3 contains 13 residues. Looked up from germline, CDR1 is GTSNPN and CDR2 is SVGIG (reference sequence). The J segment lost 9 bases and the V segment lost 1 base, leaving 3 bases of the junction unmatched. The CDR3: CAWSGGTVSPLHF. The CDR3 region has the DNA TGTGCCTGGAGTGGGGGGACAGTTTCACCCCTCCACTTT. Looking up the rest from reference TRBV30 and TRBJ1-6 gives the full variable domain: SQTIHQWPATLVQPVGSPLSLECTVEGTSNPNLYWYRQAAGRGLQLLFYSVGIGQISSEVPQNLSASRPQDRQFILSSKKLLLSDSGFYLCAWSGGTVSPLHFGNGTRLTVT.

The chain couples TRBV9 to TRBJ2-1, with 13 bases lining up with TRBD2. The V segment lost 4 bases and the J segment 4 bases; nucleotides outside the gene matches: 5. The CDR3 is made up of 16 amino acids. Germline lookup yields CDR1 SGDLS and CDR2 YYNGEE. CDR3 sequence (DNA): TGTGCCAGCAGCCCGACTAGCGGGAGGTCGTACAATGAGCAGTTCTTC. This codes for CASSPTSGRSYNEQFF.

CDR3 coding DNA: TGTGCCAGCAGTGCAGGAGACAGGACCTTGAACACCGGGGAGCTGTTTTTT. This sequence encodes CASSAGDRTLNTGELFF. V gene TRBV6-1 combines with J gene TRBJ2-2; possibly TRBD1 for D (6 bases). Germline assignment: CDR1 MNHNS and CDR2 SASEGT. V lost 4 bases and J 1 base, leaving 16 bases between the germline ends. CDR3 length: 17 residues.

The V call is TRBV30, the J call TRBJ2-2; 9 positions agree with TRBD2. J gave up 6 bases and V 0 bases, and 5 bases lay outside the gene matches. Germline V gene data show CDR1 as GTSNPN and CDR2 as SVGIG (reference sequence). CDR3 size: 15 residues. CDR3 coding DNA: TGTGCCTGGAGTGTGATTAGCGGGAGCTCCGGGGAGCTGTTTTTT. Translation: CAWSVISGSSGELFF.

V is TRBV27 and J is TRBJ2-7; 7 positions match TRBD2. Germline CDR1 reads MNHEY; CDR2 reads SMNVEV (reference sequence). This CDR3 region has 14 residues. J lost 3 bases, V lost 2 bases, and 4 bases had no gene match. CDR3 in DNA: TGTGCCAGCAGTTTAGCGGGAGAGAGCTACGAGCAGTACTTC. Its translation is CASSLAGESYEQYF.